These 18 T cell receptor beta chains share one sample of origin, sequenced in a study of shared clonotypes between healthy human individuals. Repertoires were generated with immunoSEQ multiplex PCR, while TCRdb's copy carries only in-frame clones and drops some. The table has roughly 2.5 million clones, roughly nine tenths seen once. The sample was naive CD4+ T cells sorted from blood. The subset denotes: CD45RA+ positively selected. Source of these receptors: a man aged 18-30 years in good health.

V and J are TRBV5-1 and TRBJ2-7; 10 bases map to TRBD1. The CDR3 length is 14 residues. Germline V gene data show CDR1 as SGHRS and CDR2 as YFSETQ. The junction had 4 bases not matched to a gene; V was cut back by 5 bases and J by 2 bases. The CDR3 protein is CASRAGTGAYEQYF. For the CDR3, the DNA is TGCGCCAGCAGAGCCGGGACAGGGGCCTACGAGCAGTACTTC.

This chain uses TRBV6-1 with TRBJ1-1, with a weak D call TRBD1 (5 bases). The germline gives CDR1 MNHNS, CDR2 SASEGT. The CDR3 extends over 17 amino acids. V was pared by 0 bases and J by 0 bases, with 14 bases between. The CDR3 protein is CASSEAVPGPLNTEAFF. The DNA of the CDR3 is TGTGCCAGCAGTGAAGCTGTCCCGGGACCCTTGAACACTGAAGCTTTCTTT.

The chain joins TRBV19 to TRBJ1-4; D possibly corresponds to TRBD1 (6 bases). V was cut by 5 bases and J by 6 bases, with 13 bases left in between. The V gene's germline CDR1 is LNHDA and CDR2 SQIVND (reference sequence). The CDR3 sequence is 14 residues long. The CDR3 coding sequence is TGTGCCAGTAGTGCACAGGGAAGTTATGAAAAACTGTTTTTT. Translating it yields CASSAQGSYEKLFF.

The chain couples TRBV10-3 to TRBJ2-3; 7 bases agree with TRBD2. The CDR3 is 14 residues long. Germline assignment: CDR1 ENHRY and CDR2 SYGVKD. J gave up 1 base and V 10 bases, and 8 bases lay outside the gene matches. In DNA, the CDR3 is TGTGCCACCTCCTCAGCGGGACGCACAGATACGCAGTATTTT. This sequence encodes CATSSAGRTDTQYF.

V and J are TRBV5-5 and TRBJ2-2, with unresolved D. CDR1 and CDR2 from the germline V gene are SGHKS and YYEKEE (reference sequence). There are 13 residues in the CDR3. Trimming removed 4 bases at V and 5 bases at J, with 9 bases between. CDR3 sequence reads: CASSPDWTGELFF. The CDR3 DNA sequence: TGTGCCAGCAGCCCCGATTGGACCGGGGAGCTGTTTTTT.

The chain carries TRBV5-6 and TRBJ2-2; D unresolved. Looked up from germline, CDR1 is SGHDT and CDR2 is YYEEEE. The CDR3 is 12 amino acids. Trimming took 1 base from V and 6 from J, leaving 4 bases between them. The DNA for the CDR3 is TGTGCCAGCAGCTTGATGCCCGGGGAGCTGTTTTTT. As protein: CASSLMPGELFF. Together with reference TRBV5-6 and TRBJ2-2, the CDR3 gives the full variable domain: DAGVTQSPTHLIKTRGQQVTLRCSPKSGHDTVSWYQQALGQGPQFIFQYYEEEERQRGNFPDRFSGHQFPNYSSELNVNALLLGDSALYLCASSLMPGELFFGEGSRLTVL.

The chain employs TRBV18 and TRBJ2-1; 10 nucleotides line up with TRBD2. Germline V lookup: CDR1 KGHSH, CDR2 LQKENI. The CDR3 contains 16 residues. V was clipped by 5 bases and J by 7 bases; unmatched bases: 11. The CDR3 nucleotides are TGTGCCAGCTCAGCTGCTAGCGGGGGTGTTGAGAATGAGCAGTTCTTC. It yields the protein CASSAASGGVENEQFF.

This chain uses TRBV15 with TRBJ1-5; 9 bases match TRBD1. The CDR3 has 16 amino acids. The ends lost 0 bases at V and 6 bases at J; junction bases unmatched: 6. Germline CDR1 and CDR2: LNHNV and YYDKDF (reference sequence). The CDR3: CATSRDRTGAGQPQHF. In DNA, the CDR3 is TGTGCCACCAGCAGAGACCGGACAGGGGCGGGTCAGCCCCAGCATTTT.

This chain links TRBV7-6 with TRBJ2-2; D is perhaps TRBD1 or TRBD2 (6 bases each). This CDR3 comprises 14 residues. Trimming left V 3 bases short and J 4 bases short, with 9 bases between. Germline V gene data show CDR1 as SGHVS and CDR2 as FNYEAQ. CDR3 coding DNA: TGTGCCAGCAGCTTTCCGGGGGCCACCGGGGAGCTGTTTTTT. It is translated as CASSFPGATGELFF. Together with reference TRBV7-6 and TRBJ2-2, the CDR3 gives the full variable domain: GAGVSQSPRYKVTKRGQDVALRCDPISGHVSLYWYRQALGQGPEFLTYFNYEAQQDKSGLPNDRFSAERPEGSISTLTIQRTEQRDSAMYRCASSFPGATGELFFGEGSRLTVL.

This chain uses TRBV2 with TRBJ2-1; no clear D gene. The ends were cut back, 6 bases at V and 7 bases at J, with 19 bases in the middle. The CDR3 totals 15 residues. Germline V CDR1 and CDR2: SNHLY, FYNNEI. The CDR3 loop is CASRVLRSPTNEQFF. The CDR3 region has the DNA TGTGCCAGCAGGGTCTTGAGGAGCCCCACGAATGAGCAGTTCTTC.

Comment on this clone: The same CDR3 can be traced to other DNA sequences in this sample. The chain links TRBV30 to TRBJ1-5; D might be TRBD1 (6 bases). V shed 1 base and J shed 2 bases, with 6 bases lying between them. Looked up from germline, CDR1 is GTSNPN and CDR2 is SVGIG (reference sequence). There are 13 residues in the CDR3. CDR3 DNA: TGTGCCTGGAGTGGGACAGGCAATCAGCCCCAGCATTTT. It encodes CAWSGTGNQPQHF.

The gene calls are TRBV10-2 and TRBJ2-5; unclear D gene. V was shortened by 6 bases and J by 5 bases, with 7 bases between the two germline ends. Per germline, CDR1 WSHSY and CDR2 SAAADI. CDR3 length equals 11 residues. CDR3 amino acids: CASSNWETQYF. In nucleotides, the CDR3 is TGCGCCAGCAGCAATTGGGAGACCCAGTACTTC.

This clone has just one count. J is TRBJ1-2 and V is TRBV6-1; no reliable D call. This CDR3 comprises 14 residues. V lost 8 bases to trimming and J lost 8 bases, with 21 bases between them. Per germline, CDR1 MNHNS and CDR2 SASEGT. The CDR3 loop reads CASYLLRATKGYTF. In DNA, the CDR3 is TGTGCCAGCTACCTTTTGAGGGCTACGAAGGGCTACACCTTC.

This clone has a handful of counts. V and J are TRBV19 and TRBJ1-5; 11 nucleotides match TRBD1. Per germline, CDR1 LNHDA and CDR2 SQIVND (reference sequence). J gave up 6 bases and V 5 bases, and 3 bases lay outside the gene matches. CDR3 length equals 14 residues. The CDR3 sequence: CASSGQGASQPQHF. The CDR3 DNA is TGTGCCAGTAGTGGACAGGGGGCGAGTCAGCCCCAGCATTTT.

A remark on this clone: Other DNA sequences in this sample translate to the same CDR3. The rearrangement links TRBV5-1 to TRBJ2-5, with a possible D match to TRBD1 (6 bases). The CDR3 consists of 12 residues. Germline V lookup: CDR1 SGHRS, CDR2 YFSETQ. V lost 7 bases and J 4 bases, leaving 11 bases between the germline ends. As DNA, the CDR3 is TGCGCCAGCTCCCAACAGGGAGAGACCCAGTACTTC. Amino acid sequence: CASSQQGETQYF.

This rearrangement joins TRBV5-4 to TRBJ1-1; weak D call: TRBD1 (5 bases). This CDR3 has 15 residues. V lost 4 bases and J 0 bases, leaving 13 bases between the germline ends. Germline V CDR1 and CDR2: SGHNT, YYREEE (reference sequence). CDR3: CASSGKGLLNTEAFF. The CDR3 DNA is TGTGCCAGCAGCGGGAAGGGGTTATTGAACACTGAAGCTTTCTTT.

The J gene is TRBJ1-1, the V gene TRBV18, with a weak D call TRBD1 (6 bases). The V end lost 4 bases, the J end lost 2 bases, and 17 bases lay between the germline ends. Germline lookup yields CDR1 KGHSH and CDR2 LQKENI. The CDR3 has 16 amino acids. The CDR3 nucleotides read TGTGCCAGCTCACGAGGACAGATAGGGGCAAACACTGAAGCTTTCTTT. Translating it yields CASSRGQIGANTEAFF.

The rearrangement joins TRBV18 to TRBJ2-7; D is perhaps TRBD2 (5 bases). Trimming took off 4 bases at V and 0 bases at J, with 16 bases between the two ends. CDR1 KGHSH and CDR2 LQKENI come from the germline V gene. The CDR3 consists of 16 residues. CDR3 nucleotide sequence: TGTGCCAGCTCACTAATTACTAGTGCCCCCTCCTACGAGCAGTACTTC. Its protein product is CASSLITSAPSYEQYF.